This T cell receptor beta chain was identified in a study of shared clonotypes between healthy human individuals. It was into CD45RA+ naive and CD45RA-negative memory subsets that the CD4+ cells were split. Only in-frame clones appear in the TCRdb table, and some are missing; sequencing was by immunoSEQ multiplex PCR. In the table there are more than 500,000 clones, approximately 94% of which are singletons. The junction had 5 bases not matched to a gene; V was cut back by 0 bases and J by 3 bases. Germline values: CDR1 SGHRS, CDR2 YFSETQ. There are 15 residues in the CDR3. The chain has TRBV5-1 and TRBJ1-2; TRBD1 aligns across 7 bases. The sequence was obtained from a woman under 40 in good health. Input material: naive CD4+ T cells sorted from blood. The sample's subset: CD45RA+ positively selected. The CDR3: CASSLAEGGDYGYTF. CDR3 nucleotide sequence: TGCGCCAGCAGCTTGGCCGAAGGGGGCGACTATGGCTACACCTTC.